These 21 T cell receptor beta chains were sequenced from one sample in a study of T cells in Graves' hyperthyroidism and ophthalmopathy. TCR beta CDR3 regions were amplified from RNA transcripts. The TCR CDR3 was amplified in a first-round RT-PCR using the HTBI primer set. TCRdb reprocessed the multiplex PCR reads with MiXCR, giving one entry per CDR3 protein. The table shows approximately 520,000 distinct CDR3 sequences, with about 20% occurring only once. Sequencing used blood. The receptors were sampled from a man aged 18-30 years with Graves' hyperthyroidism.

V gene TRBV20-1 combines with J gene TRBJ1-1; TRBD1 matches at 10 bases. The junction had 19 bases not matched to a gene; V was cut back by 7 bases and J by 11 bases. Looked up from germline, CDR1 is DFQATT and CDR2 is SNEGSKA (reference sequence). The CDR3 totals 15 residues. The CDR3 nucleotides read TGCAGTGGGCGACAGGGGGCGGCCCTCCGCGATACGGCTTTCTTT. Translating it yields CSGRQGAALRDTAFF.

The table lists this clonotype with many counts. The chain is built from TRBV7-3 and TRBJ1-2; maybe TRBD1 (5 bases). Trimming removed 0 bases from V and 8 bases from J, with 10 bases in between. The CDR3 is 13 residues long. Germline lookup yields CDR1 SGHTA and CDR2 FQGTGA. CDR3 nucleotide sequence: TGTGCCAGCAGCTTAACAGGGGAAGGGGGCTACACCTTC. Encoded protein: CASSLTGEGGYTF. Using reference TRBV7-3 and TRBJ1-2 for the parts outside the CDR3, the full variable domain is GAGVSQTPSNKVTEKGKYVELRCDPISGHTALYWYRQSLGQGPEFLIYFQGTGAADDSGLPNDRFFAVRPEGSVSTLKIQRTERGDSAVYLCASSLTGEGGYTFGSGTRLTVV.

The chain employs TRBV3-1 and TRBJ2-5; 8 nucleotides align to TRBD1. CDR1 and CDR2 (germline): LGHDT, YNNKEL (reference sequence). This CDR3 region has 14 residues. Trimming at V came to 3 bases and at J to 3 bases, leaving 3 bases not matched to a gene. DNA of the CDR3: TGTGCCAGCAGCCACCCGACAGGGGAAGAGACCCAGTACTTC. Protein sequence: CASSHPTGEETQYF.

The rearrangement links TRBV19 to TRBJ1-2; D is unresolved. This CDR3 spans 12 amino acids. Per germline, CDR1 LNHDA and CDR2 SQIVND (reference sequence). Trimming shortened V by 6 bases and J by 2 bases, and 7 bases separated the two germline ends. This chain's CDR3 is CASSVTNYGYTF. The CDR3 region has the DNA TGTGCCAGTAGCGTCACGAACTATGGCTACACCTTC.

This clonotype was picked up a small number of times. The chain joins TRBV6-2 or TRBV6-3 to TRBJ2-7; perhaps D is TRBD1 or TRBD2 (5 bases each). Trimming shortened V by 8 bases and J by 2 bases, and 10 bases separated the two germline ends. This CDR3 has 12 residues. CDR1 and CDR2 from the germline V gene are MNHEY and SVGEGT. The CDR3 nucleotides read TGTGCCAGCGGGACCAATGCCTACGAGCAGTACTTC. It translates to CASGTNAYEQYF.

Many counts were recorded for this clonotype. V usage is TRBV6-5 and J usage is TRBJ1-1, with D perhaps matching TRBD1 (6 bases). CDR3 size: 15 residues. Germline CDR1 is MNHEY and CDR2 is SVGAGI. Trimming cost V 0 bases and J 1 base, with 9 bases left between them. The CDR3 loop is CASSYSKGGNTEAFF. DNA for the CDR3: TGTGCCAGCAGTTACTCGAAGGGGGGGAACACTGAAGCTTTCTTT.

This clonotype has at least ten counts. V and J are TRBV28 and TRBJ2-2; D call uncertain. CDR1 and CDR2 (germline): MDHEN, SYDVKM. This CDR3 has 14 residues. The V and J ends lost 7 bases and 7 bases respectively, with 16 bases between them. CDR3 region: CASKGRLLLGELFF. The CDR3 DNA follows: TGTGCCAGCAAGGGCAGGCTACTACTCGGGGAGCTGTTTTTT. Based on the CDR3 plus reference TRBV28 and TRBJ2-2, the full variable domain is DVKVTQSSRYLVKRTGEKVFLECVQDMDHENMFWYRQDPGLGLRLIYFSYDVKMKEKGDIPEGYSVSREKKERFSLILESASTNQTSMYLCASKGRLLLGELFFGEGSRLTVL.

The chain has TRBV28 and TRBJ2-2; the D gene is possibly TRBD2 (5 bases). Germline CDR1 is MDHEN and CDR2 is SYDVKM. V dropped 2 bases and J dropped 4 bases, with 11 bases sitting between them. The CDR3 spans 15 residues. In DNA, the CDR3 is TGTGCCAGCAGTTTAGTCGGGATCCGCACCGGGGAGCTGTTTTTT. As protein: CASSLVGIRTGELFF.

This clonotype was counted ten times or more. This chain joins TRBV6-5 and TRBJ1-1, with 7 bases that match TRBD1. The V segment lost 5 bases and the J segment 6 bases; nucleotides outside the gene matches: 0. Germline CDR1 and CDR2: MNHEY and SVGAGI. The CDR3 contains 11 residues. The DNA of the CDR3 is TGTGCCAGCAGTACAGGGGCTGAAGCTTTCTTT. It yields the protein CASSTGAEAFF.

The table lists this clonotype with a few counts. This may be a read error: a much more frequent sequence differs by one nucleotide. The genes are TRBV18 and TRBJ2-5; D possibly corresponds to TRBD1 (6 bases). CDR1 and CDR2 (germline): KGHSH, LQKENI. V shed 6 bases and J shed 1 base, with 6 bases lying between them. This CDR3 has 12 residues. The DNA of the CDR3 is TGTGCCAGCTCGACAGGCCAAGAGACCCAGTACTTC. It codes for CASSTGQETQYF.

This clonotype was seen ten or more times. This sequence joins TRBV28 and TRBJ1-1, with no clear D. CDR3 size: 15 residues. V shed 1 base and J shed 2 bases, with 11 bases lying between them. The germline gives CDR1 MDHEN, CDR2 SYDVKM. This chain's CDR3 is CASSLSWGPNTEAFF. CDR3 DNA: TGTGCCAGCAGTTTATCGTGGGGTCCAAACACTGAAGCTTTCTTT.

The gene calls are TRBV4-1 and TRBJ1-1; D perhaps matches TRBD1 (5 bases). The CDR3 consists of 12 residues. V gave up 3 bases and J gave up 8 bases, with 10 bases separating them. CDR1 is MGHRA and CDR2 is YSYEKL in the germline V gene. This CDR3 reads CASSHGRDEAFF. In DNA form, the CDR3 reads TGCGCCAGCAGCCATGGCAGGGACGAAGCTTTCTTT.

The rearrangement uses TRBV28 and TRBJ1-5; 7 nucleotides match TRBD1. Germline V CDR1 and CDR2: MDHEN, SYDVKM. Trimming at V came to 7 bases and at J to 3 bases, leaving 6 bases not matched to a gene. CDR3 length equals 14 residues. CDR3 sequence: CASIRDSLNQPQHF. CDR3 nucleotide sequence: TGTGCCAGCATCCGGGACAGCCTCAATCAGCCCCAGCATTTT.

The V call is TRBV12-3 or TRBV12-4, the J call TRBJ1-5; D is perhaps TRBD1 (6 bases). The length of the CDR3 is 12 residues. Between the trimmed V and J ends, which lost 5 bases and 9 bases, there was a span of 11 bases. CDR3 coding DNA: TGTGCCAGCAGTCCGGGACACGTGCCCCAGCATTTT. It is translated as CASSPGHVPQHF.

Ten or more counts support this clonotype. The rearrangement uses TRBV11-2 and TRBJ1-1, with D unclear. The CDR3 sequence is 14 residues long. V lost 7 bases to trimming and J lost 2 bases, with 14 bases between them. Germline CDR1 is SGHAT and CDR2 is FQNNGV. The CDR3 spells CASKGGSRNTEAFF. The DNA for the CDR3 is TGTGCCAGCAAGGGCGGGAGCCGAAACACTGAAGCTTTCTTT.

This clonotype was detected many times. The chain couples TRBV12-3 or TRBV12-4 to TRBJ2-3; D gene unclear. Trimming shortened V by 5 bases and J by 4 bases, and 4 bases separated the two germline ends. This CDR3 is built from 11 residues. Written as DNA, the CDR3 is TGTGCCAGCAGTATCTCAGATACGCAGTATTTT. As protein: CASSISDTQYF.

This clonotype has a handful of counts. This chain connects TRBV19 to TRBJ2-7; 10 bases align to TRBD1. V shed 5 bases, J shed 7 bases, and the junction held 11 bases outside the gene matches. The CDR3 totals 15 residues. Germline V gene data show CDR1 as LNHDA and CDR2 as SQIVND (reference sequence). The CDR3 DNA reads TGTGCCAGTAGTGTCGGGACAGGGGATTCTCGGGAGCAGTACTTC. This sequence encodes CASSVGTGDSREQYF.

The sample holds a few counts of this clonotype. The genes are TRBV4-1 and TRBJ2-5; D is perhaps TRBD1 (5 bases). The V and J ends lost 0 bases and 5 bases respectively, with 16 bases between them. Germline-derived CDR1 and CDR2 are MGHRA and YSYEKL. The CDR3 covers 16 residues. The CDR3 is CASSQDSRAGWETQYF. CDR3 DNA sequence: TGCGCCAGCAGCCAAGATTCCCGGGCAGGGTGGGAGACCCAGTACTTC.

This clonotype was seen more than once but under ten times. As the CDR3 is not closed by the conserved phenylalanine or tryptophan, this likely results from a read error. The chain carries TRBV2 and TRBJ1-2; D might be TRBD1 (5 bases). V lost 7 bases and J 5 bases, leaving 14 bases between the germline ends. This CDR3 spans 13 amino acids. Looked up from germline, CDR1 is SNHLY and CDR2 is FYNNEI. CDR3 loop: CASNVGGVYGYTL. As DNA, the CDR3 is TGTGCCAGCAATGTCGGGGGAGTATATGGCTACACCCTC.

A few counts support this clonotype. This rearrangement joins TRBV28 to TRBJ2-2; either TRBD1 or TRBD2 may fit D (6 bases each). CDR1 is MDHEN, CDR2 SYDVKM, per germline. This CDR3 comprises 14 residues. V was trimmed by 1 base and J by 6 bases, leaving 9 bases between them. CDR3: CASSLSGASGELFF. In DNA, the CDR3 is TGTGCCAGCAGTTTATCGGGGGCGTCCGGGGAGCTGTTTTTT.

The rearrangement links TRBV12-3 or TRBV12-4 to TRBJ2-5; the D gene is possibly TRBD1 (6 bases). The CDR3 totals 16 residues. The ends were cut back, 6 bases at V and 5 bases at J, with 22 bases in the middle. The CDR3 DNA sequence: TGTGCCAGCAGGCCTAGCCGGGACAAGGGTGGGGAGACCCAGTACTTC. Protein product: CASRPSRDKGGETQYF.